The T cell receptor (beta chain) described here comes from a study of T cells in Graves' hyperthyroidism and ophthalmopathy. Study-level findings and limits: In blood, most of the thyroid clonotypes expanded above 0.001 were also present.

From RNA transcripts, TCR beta CDR3 regions were amplified. RT-PCR in the first round (using the HTBI primer set) targeted the TCR CDR3. One entry per CDR3 protein, called by TCRdb with MiXCR from the multiplex PCR reads. The table lists 490,000 or so distinct CDR3 sequences, 20% to 25% of them singletons. This clonotype was recorded at least ten times. Its antigen remains unidentified. The source is a woman aged 70-85 years with Graves' ophthalmopathy. The sample comprised blood.

The CDR3 DNA follows: TGTGCCAGCAGTGTTGGGTCCACCTACGAGCAGTACTTC. Translation gives CASSVGSTYEQYF. The J gene is TRBJ2-7, the V gene TRBV2; D is unclear. This CDR3 is 13 amino acids long. The germline V gene has CDR1 SNHLY and CDR2 FYNNEI. V lost 4 bases to trimming and J lost 2 bases, with 9 bases between them.